This entry lists 8 T cell receptor beta chains sequenced from one sample in a study of T cells after posttransplantation cyclophosphamide. The assay was immunoSEQ multiplex PCR, and TCRdb's table has in-frame clones only and misses some. The sample lists about 22,000 clones, around 73% occurring once. Sample: memory CD4+ T cells sorted from PBMCs. These receptors were collected from a woman in her sixties in good health, CMV-negative, and a related stem cell transplant donor.

CDR3 in amino acids: CASSPPRAGGTDTQYF. DNA for the CDR3: TGTGCCAGCAGCCCTCCCCGGGCGGGGGGGACAGATACGCAGTATTTT. The chain employs TRBV7-2 and TRBJ2-3; 9 positions match TRBD2. V trimming: 5 bases; J trimming: 3 bases; junction bases outside the gene matches: 9. CDR1 and CDR2 from the germline V gene are SGHTA and FQGNSA. This CDR3 is built from 16 residues.

The rearrangement uses TRBV29-1 and TRBJ2-1, with TRBD1 matching over 7 bases. The CDR3 length is 18 residues. Germline V CDR1 and CDR2: SQVTM, ANQGSEA. V shed 5 bases, J shed 4 bases, and the junction held 20 bases outside the gene matches. Here the CDR3 reads CSVRTPRQGGTGYNEQFF. The CDR3 region has the DNA TGCAGCGTTCGTACTCCCAGACAGGGTGGCACGGGTTACAATGAGCAGTTCTTC.

The chain links TRBV7-8 to TRBJ2-7; 7 bases line up with TRBD1. V trimming: 5 bases; J trimming: 0 bases; junction bases outside the gene matches: 16. The CDR3 runs 18 residues. In germline, CDR1 is SGHVS, CDR2 FQNEAQ. CDR3 residues: CASSKSLSGTASSYEQYF. The CDR3 bases are TGTGCCAGCAGCAAAAGTCTGTCCGGGACAGCGAGCTCCTACGAGCAGTACTTC.

This clone was seen only a few times. The chain recombines TRBV19 with TRBJ2-1; weak D call: TRBD1 (6 bases). The CDR3 runs to 17 residues. V shed 5 bases and J shed 0 bases, with 17 bases lying between them. CDR1 and CDR2 (germline): LNHDA, SQIVND (reference sequence). The CDR3 loop is CASSVTRGPSSYNEQFF. The CDR3 DNA follows: TGTGCCAGTAGTGTTACCAGGGGTCCTAGCTCCTACAATGAGCAGTTCTTC.

As for this clone: Germline and junction disagree at one end, which may indicate a read error. The V gene is TRBV27, the J gene TRBJ2-1, with TRBD2 matching over 9 bases. Germline-derived CDR1 and CDR2 are MNHEY and SMNVEV (reference sequence). This CDR3 contains 13 residues. The CDR3 here is CSAQPSGINEQFF. The CDR3 region has the DNA TGCTCTGCCCAGCCTAGCGGGATAAATGAGCAGTTCTTC.

This chain links TRBV27 with TRBJ2-7, with D perhaps matching TRBD2 (7 bases). V lost 6 bases, J lost 2 bases, and 17 bases lay in between. This CDR3 has 15 amino acids. From germline, CDR1 is MNHEY and CDR2 SMNVEV (reference sequence). CDR3 region: CASSSLGGGTYEQYF. The DNA of the CDR3 is TGTGCCAGCAGCTCATTAGGGGGGGGGACCTACGAGCAGTACTTC.

The chain couples TRBV4-3 to TRBJ2-7, with D uncertain. Between the trimmed V and J ends, which lost 2 bases and 1 base, there was a span of 6 bases. The CDR3 sequence is 13 residues long. Per germline, CDR1 LGHNA and CDR2 YSLEER. The CDR3 region is CASSQTDSYEQYF. CDR3 in DNA: TGCGCCAGCAGCCAAACAGATTCCTACGAGCAGTACTTC.

The chain uses TRBV19 and TRBJ1-2, with D possibly being TRBD1 (5 bases). There are 13 residues in the CDR3. The V end lost 3 bases, the J end lost 2 bases, and 7 bases lay between the germline ends. In germline, CDR1 is LNHDA, CDR2 SQIVND (reference sequence). CDR3 sequence reads: CASSIGGNYGYTF. For the CDR3, the DNA is TGTGCCAGTAGTATTGGGGGGAACTATGGCTACACCTTC.